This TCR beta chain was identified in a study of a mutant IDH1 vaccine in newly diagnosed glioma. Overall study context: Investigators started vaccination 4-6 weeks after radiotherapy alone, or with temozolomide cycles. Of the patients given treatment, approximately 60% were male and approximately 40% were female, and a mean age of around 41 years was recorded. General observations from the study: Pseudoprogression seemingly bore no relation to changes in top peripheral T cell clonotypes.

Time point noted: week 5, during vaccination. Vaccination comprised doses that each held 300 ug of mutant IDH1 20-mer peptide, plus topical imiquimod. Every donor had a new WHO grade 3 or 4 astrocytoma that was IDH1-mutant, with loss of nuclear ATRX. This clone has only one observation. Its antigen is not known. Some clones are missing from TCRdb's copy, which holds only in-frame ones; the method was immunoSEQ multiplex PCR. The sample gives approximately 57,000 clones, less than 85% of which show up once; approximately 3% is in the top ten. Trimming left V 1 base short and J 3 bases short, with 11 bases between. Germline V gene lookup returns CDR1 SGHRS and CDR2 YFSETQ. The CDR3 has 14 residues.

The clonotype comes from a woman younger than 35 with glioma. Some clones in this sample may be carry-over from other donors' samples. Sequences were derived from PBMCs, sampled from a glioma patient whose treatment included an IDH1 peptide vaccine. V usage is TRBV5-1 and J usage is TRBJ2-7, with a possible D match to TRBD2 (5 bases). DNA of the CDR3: TGCGCCAGCAGCTTGAGCGGAGGCAACTACGAGCAGTACTTC. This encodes CASSLSGGNYEQYF.